This TCR beta chain is from a study of molecular identifiers for immune sequencing clone quantification. V was shortened by 2 bases and J by 2 bases, with 10 bases between the two germline ends. In germline, CDR1 is MDHEN, CDR2 SYDVKM. CDR3 length: 14 residues. A single record per CDR3 protein comes from TCRdb applying MiXCR to the PCR reads. This sample has 460,000 or so distinct CDR3 sequences; around 23% occur once, and the top ten carry 0.7% to 0.9%. About this clonotype: The conserved final phenylalanine or tryptophan is absent from the CDR3, which likely points to a read error.

Sorting selected naive CD8 T cells with a CD8+CD4-CCR7+CD45RA+ phenotype. The clonotype was recovered from a human donor in good health. Some libraries in this study had Jurkat cell RNA spiked in. The sample taken for sequencing was naive CD8+ T cells from blood, with Jurkat cell RNA spiked in. The subset was: FACS-sorted CD8+CD4-CCR7+CD45RA+ naive T cells. The gene calls are TRBV28 and TRBJ2-7; tentatively, D is TRBD2 (5 bases). CDR3 DNA sequence: TGTGCCAGCAGTTTAAGGGAGTCCGCCTACGAGCAGTACATC. It translates to CASSLRESAYEQYI.